These 26 T cell receptor beta chains originate from one sample sequenced in a study of CD8 T cells in Susac syndrome. Reverse transcription of roughly 0.5 to 1 ug RNA was carried out with random hexamers. MiXCR, applied by TCRdb to the immunoSEQ multiplex PCR reads, yields one record per CDR3 protein. The table shows approximately 200,000 distinct CDR3 sequences, with just under 95% occurring only once. The sample taken for sequencing was CD4+ T cells from PBMCs. All receptors come from a human donor with multiple sclerosis.

The CDR3 loop is CSVEDLERGEHNEQFF. The CDR3, as DNA: TGCAGCGTTGAAGATCTTGAGCGGGGGGAACACAATGAGCAGTTCTTC. The chain couples TRBV29-1 to TRBJ2-1; 9 nucleotides line up with TRBD2. This CDR3 has 16 residues. Per germline, CDR1 SQVTM and CDR2 ANQGSEA. The V segment lost 0 bases and the J segment 5 bases; nucleotides outside the gene matches: 8.

This chain connects TRBV2 to TRBJ2-7; D is unresolved. Trimming cost V 5 bases and J 0 bases, with 8 bases left between them. Germline CDR1 reads SNHLY; CDR2 reads FYNNEI. The CDR3 consists of 13 residues. The CDR3 is CASSRDFSYEQYF. The CDR3 DNA reads TGTGCCAGCAGTCGTGACTTCTCCTACGAGCAGTACTTC.

The rearrangement joins TRBV13 to TRBJ1-2; D perhaps matches TRBD1 (5 bases). The germline CDR1 and CDR2 sequences are PRHDT and FYEKMQ (reference sequence). CDR3 length equals 13 residues. Trimming left V 5 bases short and J 5 bases short, with 12 bases between. The CDR3 is CASSPGGRYGYTF. CDR3 nucleotides: TGTGCCAGCAGCCCCGGGGGTCGGTATGGCTACACCTTC.

The rearrangement uses TRBV5-1 and TRBJ2-6; D is unresolved. Germline CDR1 SGHRS, CDR2 YFSETQ. The CDR3 spans 16 residues. Trimming took off 4 bases at V and 2 bases at J, with 13 bases between the two ends. The CDR3, as DNA: TGCGCCAGCAGCACCAGAGTCCCCCCTGGGGCCAACGTCCTGACTTTC. Amino acids: CASSTRVPPGANVLTF.

This clonotype was detected only once. The chain joins TRBV15 to TRBJ2-3, with a possible D match to TRBD2 (6 bases). CDR1 and CDR2 (germline): LNHNV, YYDKDF (reference sequence). V was pared by 5 bases and J by 5 bases, with 11 bases between. This CDR3 spans 13 amino acids. CDR3 sequence (DNA): TGTGCCACCAGCTTGAACGGGGGAGATACGCAGTATTTT. Its protein product is CATSLNGGDTQYF. Using reference TRBV15 and TRBJ2-3 for the parts outside the CDR3, the full variable domain is DAMVIQNPRYQVTQFGKPVTLSCSQTLNHNVMYWYQQKSSQAPKLLFHYYDKDFNNEADTPDNFQSRRPNTSFCFLDIRSPGLGDTAMYLCATSLNGGDTQYFGPGTRLTVL.

V and J are TRBV7-2 and TRBJ2-1, with a tentative D call TRBD2 (6 bases). CDR1 and CDR2 (germline): SGHTA, FQGNSA. V was clipped by 5 bases and J by 10 bases, with 21 bases between them. The CDR3 spans 15 residues. The CDR3 DNA sequence: TGTGCCAGCAGCCTCACCGGGACTCCGGTTCAGGAGCAGTTCTTC. Translating it yields CASSLTGTPVQEQFF.

The sample holds one count of this clonotype. This sequence joins TRBV12-5 and TRBJ2-3, with D tentatively TRBD2 (5 bases). Trimming shortened V by 6 bases and J by 4 bases, and 17 bases separated the two germline ends. This CDR3 has 15 amino acids. Germline assignment: CDR1 LGHNT and CDR2 FRNRAP. The CDR3 sequence: CASGFGILSADTQYF. CDR3 nucleotides: TGTGCTAGTGGCTTCGGTATTCTTAGCGCAGATACGCAGTATTTT.

The chain joins TRBV27 to TRBJ2-5; the D is unclear. The CDR3 consists of 13 residues. Deletions cut 4 bases from V and 1 base from J, with 7 bases between. The germline V gene has CDR1 MNHEY and CDR2 SMNVEV (reference sequence). The chain's CDR3 is CASSSDLQETQYF. The CDR3 DNA follows: TGTGCCAGCAGTTCAGACCTCCAAGAGACCCAGTACTTC.

The CDR3 DNA follows: TGTGCCAGCAGTGTCCGGACAGACTATGGCTACACCTTC. This gives the protein CASSVRTDYGYTF. This sequence joins TRBV2 and TRBJ1-2; maybe TRBD1 (6 bases). V shed 4 bases and J shed 3 bases, with 9 bases lying between them. The CDR3 length is 13 residues. The germline gives CDR1 SNHLY, CDR2 FYNNEI.

This sequence joins TRBV29-1 and TRBJ2-1, with no clear D. V dropped 4 bases and J dropped 8 bases, with 3 bases sitting between them. The CDR3 covers 9 residues. The V gene's germline CDR1 is SQVTM and CDR2 ANQGSEA. The DNA for the CDR3 is TGCAGCGTTGGACATGAGCAGTTCTTC. Encoded protein: CSVGHEQFF.

The rearrangement uses TRBV20-1 and TRBJ2-7; 9 nucleotides agree with TRBD1. V trimming: 0 bases; J trimming: 6 bases; junction bases outside the gene matches: 6. CDR1 and CDR2 from the germline V gene are DFQATT and SNEGSKA (reference sequence). This CDR3 comprises 14 residues. CDR3 loop: CSAREETGGSEQYF. CDR3 DNA: TGCAGTGCTAGAGAGGAGACAGGGGGTTCCGAGCAGTACTTC.

The chain joins TRBV20-1 to TRBJ2-6; TRBD2 matches 7 bases. Germline V gene data show CDR1 as DFQATT and CDR2 as SNEGSKA (reference sequence). The V segment lost 6 bases and the J segment 0 bases; nucleotides outside the gene matches: 8. There are 16 residues in the CDR3. CDR3 DNA: TGCAGTGCCCCGGGACTAACGAGCTCTGGGGCCAACGTCCTGACTTTC. It is translated as CSAPGLTSSGANVLTF.

The V gene is TRBV2, the J gene TRBJ2-5; TRBD2 matches 7 bases. The CDR3 consists of 15 residues. V was pared by 3 bases and J by 5 bases, with 9 bases of the junction left unmatched. CDR1 and CDR2 from the germline V gene are SNHLY and FYNNEI. CDR3 sequence reads: CASSDLDGRSETQYF. The CDR3 bases are TGTGCCAGCAGTGACCTGGACGGGAGGTCCGAGACCCAGTACTTC.

The CDR3: CATSDKTGTSKKNEQFF. The CDR3 DNA reads as TGTGCCACCAGTGATAAGACCGGGACTAGCAAAAAAAATGAGCAGTTCTTC. The chain couples TRBV24-1 to TRBJ2-1; 9 nucleotides agree with TRBD2. Unmatched junction bases numbered 12, after V lost 3 bases and J lost 7 bases. The germline V gene has CDR1 KGHDR and CDR2 SFDVKD. CDR3 length: 17 residues.

The genes are TRBV20-1 and TRBJ1-2; a possible D gene is TRBD1 (5 bases). There are 13 residues in the CDR3. Germline V gene lookup returns CDR1 DFQATT and CDR2 SNEGSKA (reference sequence). V was clipped by 5 bases and J by 6 bases, with 16 bases between them. CDR3 amino acids: CSAPPGVGDGYTF. The DNA for the CDR3 is TGCAGTGCTCCCCCGGGGGTAGGGGATGGCTACACCTTC.

This chain joins TRBV9 and TRBJ2-6; D not certain. Trimming took off 0 bases at V and 2 bases at J, with 3 bases between the two ends. Germline lookup yields CDR1 SGDLS and CDR2 YYNGEE. The CDR3 sequence is 14 residues long. CDR3 sequence reads: CASSVDAGANVLTF. CDR3 nucleotides: TGTGCCAGCAGCGTAGACGCTGGGGCCAACGTCCTGACTTTC.

The gene calls are TRBV28 and TRBJ2-5; 9 bases fit TRBD1. The ends lost 5 bases at V and 4 bases at J; junction bases unmatched: 11. The CDR3 runs 16 residues. CDR1 is MDHEN, CDR2 SYDVKM, per germline. CDR3: CASSTPGQGSGETQYF. The CDR3 DNA reads TGTGCCAGCAGTACACCGGGACAGGGAAGTGGAGAGACCCAGTACTTC.

The gene calls are TRBV15 and TRBJ1-1; D uncertain. Germline V lookup: CDR1 LNHNV, CDR2 YYDKDF (reference sequence). The CDR3 loop spans 13 amino acids. V shed 1 base and J shed 2 bases, with 5 bases lying between them. The CDR3 sequence: CATSRGPNTEAFF. For the CDR3, the DNA is TGTGCCACCAGCAGAGGTCCAAACACTGAAGCTTTCTTT.

This chain joins TRBV12-3 or TRBV12-4 and TRBJ2-3, with 7 positions matching TRBD2. This CDR3 region has 15 residues. V shed 6 bases and J 2 bases; nucleotides not matched to a gene: 8. The CDR3: CASSLPSGITDTQYF. CDR3 sequence (DNA): TGTGCCAGCAGCCTTCCTAGCGGTATCACAGATACGCAGTATTTT.

The gene calls are TRBV20-1 and TRBJ2-7; D may be TRBD2 (5 bases). CDR1 and CDR2 (germline): DFQATT, SNEGSKA (reference sequence). The CDR3 loop spans 14 amino acids. V lost 3 bases to trimming and J lost 3 bases, with 15 bases between them. This chain's CDR3 is CSASQGSPGYEQYF. The CDR3, as DNA: TGCAGTGCTAGTCAAGGGAGCCCGGGCTACGAGCAGTACTTC.

The V call is TRBV27, the J call TRBJ1-2; 10 bases are shared with TRBD1. The V gene's germline CDR1 is MNHEY and CDR2 SMNVEV (reference sequence). This CDR3 spans 16 amino acids. V shed 0 bases and J 4 bases; nucleotides not matched to a gene: 5. The CDR3 DNA reads as TGTGCCAGCAGTTTATCGAGGACAGGGGGAAGCTATGGCTACACCTTC. It specifies CASSLSRTGGSYGYTF.

V is TRBV25-1 and J is TRBJ2-3, with 9 nucleotides matching TRBD1. Germline lookup yields CDR1 MGHDK and CDR2 SYGVNS. After removal of 0 bases from V and 11 bases from J, the junction contained 9 bases not matched to a gene. The CDR3 loop spans 15 amino acids. CDR3 in DNA: TGTGCCAGCAGTGAATACCGGGGCGACAGGGGGGAGCAGTATTTT. Encoded protein: CASSEYRGDRGEQYF.

This rearrangement joins TRBV9 to TRBJ2-6; 8 bases fit TRBD1. J was trimmed by 2 bases and V by 4 bases; bases with no gene match: 2. Germline V gives CDR1 SGDLS, CDR2 YYNGEE. The CDR3 consists of 15 residues. The CDR3, as DNA: TGTGCCAGCAGCACGACAGGGGCTGGGGCCAACGTCCTGACTTTC. It specifies CASSTTGAGANVLTF.

This rearrangement joins TRBV6-5 to TRBJ2-5, with D perhaps TRBD2 (6 bases). Trimming took 5 bases from V and 6 from J, leaving 16 bases between them. CDR3 length: 14 amino acids. In germline, CDR1 is MNHEY, CDR2 SVGAGI. The CDR3 is CASSPSSVLKTQYF. As DNA, the CDR3 is TGTGCCAGCAGTCCATCTAGCGTGTTAAAGACCCAGTACTTC.

V and J are TRBV4-1 and TRBJ2-7, with a possible D match to TRBD2 (6 bases). Trimming stripped 3 bases from V and 2 bases from J, with 14 bases between. Germline lookup yields CDR1 MGHRA and CDR2 YSYEKL. CDR3 length: 15 residues. CDR3 sequence (DNA): TGCGCCAGCAGCCACTCGACTAGTGCTGCCTACGAGCAGTACGTC. Amino acid sequence: CASSHSTSAAYEQYV.

CDR3 in DNA: TGTGCCTGGAGTAAGGACTACAATCAGCCCCAGCATTTT. It encodes CAWSKDYNQPQHF. The chain links TRBV30 to TRBJ1-5; D gene ambiguous. The CDR3 totals 13 residues. Between the trimmed V and J ends, which lost 2 bases and 3 bases, there was a span of 8 bases. Germline CDR1 reads GTSNPN; CDR2 reads SVGIG (reference sequence).